This T cell receptor (beta chain) was documented in a study of OX40 agonist ivuxolimab in advanced cancers. With regard to the full study: Ivuxolimab was an agonistic, fully human IgG2 monoclonal antibody directed against OX40 (CD134), a costimulatory receptor. Intravenous ivuxolimab was administered to patients every 2 weeks at six dose levels: 0.01, 0.1, 0.3, 1.5, 3 and 10 mg/kg. Of the approximately 50 patients in dose escalation, about 20 had hepatocellular carcinoma, some 15 had melanoma, 9 had renal cell carcinoma and 9 had head and neck cancer. In the dose-escalation cohort, roughly four fifths of patients were male, and the mean age was approximately 60 years, with a range of about 20 to 90. Prior anti-PD-1, anti-PD-L1 or anti-CTLA-4 therapy was permitted, and 40% to 50% of dose-escalation patients had received checkpoint inhibitors. Partial responses were achieved by three dose-escalation patients, of whom one had hepatocellular carcinoma and two had cutaneous melanoma. The purpose of peripheral TCRbeta sequencing was to test whether ivuxolimab changed TCR sequence diversity and led to clonal T-cell expansion. The paper describes the monotherapy dose-escalation part (N = 52 patients) of the phase I trial of ivuxolimab.

To sequence the TCRbeta CDR3 region, genomic DNA was isolated from the sorted cells. TCRbeta CDR3 regions were sequenced using the immunoSEQ Assay. TCRdb mirrors the immuneACCESS table, restricted to in-frame sequences. Some clones are absent from its copies; in checked studies, under half trace to an unresolved V gene, and the reason for the others is unknown. In this sample the table shows 80,000 to 100,000 clones, 93% of which occur a single time. 0.26% of the sample rests with the top ten. To note about this clone: Its antigen specificity is not known. No quality values exist for individual bases; no much larger clone is one base distant.

There are 17 amino acids in the CDR3, from cysteine to phenylalanine inclusive. CDR3 DNA only is kept here, 51 bases in frame from base 1. V is pared back by 0 bases and J by 4 bases, with 16 bases lying between the germline termini. From the germline V gene, CDR1 is SGDLS and CDR2 is YYNGEE. Broader findings and caveats from the paper: Antigen specificity was not determined for the clonally expanded peripheral T cells. After ivuxolimab, CD8+ T cells had more expanded clones than CD4+ T cells on average. Low levels of normalized T-cell clonal expansion were also shown by some nonresponding patients. In the 0.1-3.0 mg/kg groups, partial responders were among the patients with the lowest normalized peripheral clonal expansion, particularly in CD8+ T cells. At doses of 0.1 to 3.0 mg/kg, clonal expansion of both CD4+ and CD8+ blood T cells was observed from baseline to week 6.

Patients with a history of autoimmune disease or receiving systemic immunosuppression were excluded from the trial. Peripheral blood for TCR sequencing was collected from all dose cohorts at baseline, on cycle 4 day 1, and on cycle 7 day 1. The samples were drawn from a first-in-human, open-label, multicenter phase I dose-escalation trial of ivuxolimab. Adults with locally advanced or metastatic head and neck squamous cell, hepatocellular, melanoma or renal cell carcinoma were enrolled in the trial. CD4+ and CD8+ T cells were sorted separately from peripheral blood before TCR sequencing. Specimen: CD4+ or CD8+ T cells sorted from blood, collected in a trial of the OX40 agonist ivuxolimab. The sequence was collected from an adult with an advanced solid tumor such as melanoma, head and neck, liver or kidney cancer. Recombination connected TRBV9 to TRBJ2-2; the best D guess is TRBD2, with 5 bases matching. The sequence in DNA is TGTGCCAGCAGCGTAGCTCAGCTGGGAGAACCCACCGGGGAGCTGTTTTTT. It translates to CASSVAQLGEPTGELFF.